This T cell receptor beta chain stems from a study of long-term antiretroviral therapy in people with HIV. Whole-study context: Collection of the earliest samples took place about a decade ahead of the 2015 immediate-ART recommendation.

This clone appeared a few times. In germline, CDR1 is LNHDA, CDR2 SQIVND (reference sequence). The V segment lost 6 bases and the J segment 8 bases; nucleotides outside the gene matches: 7. The CDR3 is 14 amino acids. They ran version v3.0 of the immunoSEQ assay at survey level. Produced via immunoSEQ multiplex PCR; TCRdb's table is partial and in-frame only. In the table there are fewer than 45,000 clones, roughly 85% of which are singletons. Every sample had roughly 1-11 million cryopreserved PBMC in it before DNA extraction. This chain links TRBV19 with TRBJ2-1; 10 bases agree with TRBD1. The specimen was unsorted PBMCs, collected about 2.7 years before starting antiretroviral therapy. The TCR was taken from a woman under 40 with HIV. DNA of the CDR3: TGTGCCAGTAGCCTATGGACAGGGGGGGATGAGCAGTTCTTC. It yields the protein CASSLWTGGDEQFF.